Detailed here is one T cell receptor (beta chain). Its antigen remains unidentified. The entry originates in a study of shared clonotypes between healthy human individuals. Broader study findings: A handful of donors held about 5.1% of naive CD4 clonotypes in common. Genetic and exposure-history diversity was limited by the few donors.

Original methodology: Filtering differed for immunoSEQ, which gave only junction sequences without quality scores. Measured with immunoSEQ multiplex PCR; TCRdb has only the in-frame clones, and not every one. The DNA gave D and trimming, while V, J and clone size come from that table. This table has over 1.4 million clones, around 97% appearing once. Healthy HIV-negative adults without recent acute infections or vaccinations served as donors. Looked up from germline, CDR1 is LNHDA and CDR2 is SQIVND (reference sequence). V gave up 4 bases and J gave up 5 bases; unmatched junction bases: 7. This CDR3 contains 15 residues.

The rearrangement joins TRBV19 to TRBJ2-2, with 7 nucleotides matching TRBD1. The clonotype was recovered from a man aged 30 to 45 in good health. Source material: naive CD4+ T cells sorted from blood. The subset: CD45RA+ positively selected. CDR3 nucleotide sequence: TGTGCCAGTAGTACTGGACAGGTTCGGACCGGGGAGCTGTTTTTT. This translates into CASSTGQVRTGELFF.